Shown below are 5 T cell receptor beta chains from a single sample sequenced in a study of cytomegalovirus exposure and HLA in healthy donors. The primer mix had 60 Vbeta and 13 Jbeta primers. The table came from immunoSEQ multiplex PCR; TCRdb's copy has only in-frame clones and leaves some out. This table has some 140,000 clones, roughly 80% appearing once. The sample was PBMCs. Receptors originate from a man aged 25-45 years in good health and CMV-seronegative.

The chain couples TRBV11-2 to TRBJ1-1; D gene uncertain. CDR3 size: 11 residues. V lost 7 bases and J 9 bases, leaving 12 bases between the germline ends. Germline-derived CDR1 and CDR2 are SGHAT and FQNNGV. In DNA form, the CDR3 reads TGTGCCAGCACCCCGGGAGGGCAAGCTTTCTTT. Its protein product is CASTPGGQAFF. Full variable domain (remainder filled in from reference TRBV11-2 and TRBJ1-1): EAGVAQSPRYKIIEKRQSVAFWCNPISGHATLYWYQQILGQGPKLLIQFQNNGVVDDSQLPKDRFSAERLKGVDSTLKIQPAKLEDSAVYLCASTPGGQAFFGQGTRLTVV.

This clone has just one count. The V and J genes are TRBV7-9 and TRBJ2-2; 7 nucleotides line up with TRBD2. Germline V lookup: CDR1 SEHNR, CDR2 FQNEAQ (reference sequence). J lost 4 bases, V lost 11 bases, and 10 bases had no gene match. This CDR3 is 14 amino acids long. Here the CDR3 reads CAYQERETTGELFF. CDR3 sequence (DNA): TGTGCCTATCAGGAGCGGGAAACCACCGGGGAGCTGTTTTTT.

This clone has just one count. The chain carries TRBV21-1 and TRBJ1-1; the table names TRBD1, a call not compared with the DNA. TRBV21-1 is shown as a pseudogene. This CDR3 spans 14 amino acids. The CDR3, as DNA: TGTGCCAGCAGCAAAACAGGGATGAGGGCTGAAGCTTTCTTT. It is translated as CASSKTGMRAEAFF.

The chain links TRBV28 to TRBJ2-7; possibly TRBD2 for D (6 bases). CDR3 length: 13 amino acids. V was cut by 6 bases and J by 2 bases, with 11 bases left in between. The germline V gene encodes CDR1 MDHEN and CDR2 SYDVKM. CDR3 sequence (DNA): TGTGCCAGCAGGGGCCCGGGAGCCTACGAGCAGTACTTC. Translation: CASRGPGAYEQYF. Drawing the rest from reference TRBV28 and TRBJ2-7, the complete variable domain is DVKVTQSSRYLVKRTGEKVFLECVQDMDHENMFWYRQDPGLGLRLIYFSYDVKMKEKGDIPEGYSVSREKKERFSLILESASTNQTSMYLCASRGPGAYEQYFGPGTRLTVT.

The chain couples TRBV2 to TRBJ1-5; 8 bases are shared with TRBD1. The CDR3 has 14 residues. With 8 bases clipped from V and 4 bases from J, the junction kept 7 bases outside the gene matches. Germline values: CDR1 SNHLY, CDR2 FYNNEI. The CDR3 DNA sequence: TGTGCCAGCGGAGACAGGGGAACGAATCAGCCCCAGCATTTT. Protein sequence: CASGDRGTNQPQHF. The full variable domain, in which reference TRBV2 and TRBJ1-5 provide the parts outside the CDR3, is EPEVTQTPSHQVTQMGQEVILRCVPISNHLYFYWYRQILGQKVEFLVSFYNNEISEKSEIFDDQFSVERPDGSNFTLKIRSTKLEDSAMYFCASGDRGTNQPQHFGDGTRLSIL.